This TCR beta chain was documented in a study of CD8+ T cells in alopecia areata. Looking at the study overall: Among treated patients, oral tofacitinib was administered at 5 to 10 mg twice daily. Tofacitinib was given for 6 to 18 months, then stopped for 6 months.

This CDR3 is 12 amino acids long. V lost 4 bases and J lost 5, with 7 bases in between. The germline gives CDR1 SGHRS, CDR2 YFSETQ. Concerning this clone: Antigen: not known.

Sampling of alopecia areata patients yielded lesional scalp punch biopsies as well as peripheral blood. Study-wide points: Possibly as an HLA-related effect, TCR sharing across patients appeared less clear than in mice.

Extraction and reverse transcription of RNA yielded cDNA as the sequencing template. Sequencing used immunoSEQ multiplex PCR; TCRdb keeps in-frame clones, though not all of them. The sample shows around 100,000 clones, around 38% of them seen only once. Input material: CD4+ T cells sorted from blood. The sequence was collected from a human donor with alopecia areata. The chain carries TRBV5-1 and TRBJ2-1; D call uncertain. In nucleotides, the CDR3 is TGCGCCAGCAGCGTAAACAACAATGAGCAGTTCTTC. Translated: CASSVNNNEQFF. The full variable domain, its missing parts supplied by reference TRBV5-1 and TRBJ2-1, is KAGVTQTPRYLIKTRGQQVTLSCSPISGHRSVSWYQQTPGQGLQFLFEYFSETQRNKGNFPGRFSGRQFSNSRSEMNVSTLELGDSALYLCASSVNNNEQFFGPGTRLTVL.